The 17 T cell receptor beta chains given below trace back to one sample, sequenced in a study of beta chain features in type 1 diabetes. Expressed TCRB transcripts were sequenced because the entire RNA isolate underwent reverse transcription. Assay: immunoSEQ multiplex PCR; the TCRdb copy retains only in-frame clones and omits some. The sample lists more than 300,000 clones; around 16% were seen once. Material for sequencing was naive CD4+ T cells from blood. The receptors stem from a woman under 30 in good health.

Written as DNA, the CDR3 is TGTGCCAGCACCGTTAGCGGGAGCGCCTACGAGCAGTACTTC. This encodes CASTVSGSAYEQYF. The chain combines TRBV28 with TRBJ2-7, with 9 bases identical to TRBD2. V shed 7 bases, J shed 2 bases, and the junction held 6 bases outside the gene matches. Germline CDR1 is MDHEN and CDR2 is SYDVKM. The length of the CDR3 is 14 residues.

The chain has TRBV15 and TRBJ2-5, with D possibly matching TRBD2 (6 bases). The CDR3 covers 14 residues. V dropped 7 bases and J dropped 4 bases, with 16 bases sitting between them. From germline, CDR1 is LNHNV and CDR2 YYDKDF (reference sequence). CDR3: CATKGGMGVETQYF. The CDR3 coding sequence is TGTGCCACCAAAGGCGGGATGGGGGTAGAGACCCAGTACTTC.

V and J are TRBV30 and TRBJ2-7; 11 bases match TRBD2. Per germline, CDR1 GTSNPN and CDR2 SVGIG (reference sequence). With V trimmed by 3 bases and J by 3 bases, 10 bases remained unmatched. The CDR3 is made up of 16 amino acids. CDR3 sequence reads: CAWSDLRLAGNYEQYF. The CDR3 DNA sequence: TGTGCCTGGAGCGATCTCCGACTAGCGGGAAACTACGAGCAGTACTTC.

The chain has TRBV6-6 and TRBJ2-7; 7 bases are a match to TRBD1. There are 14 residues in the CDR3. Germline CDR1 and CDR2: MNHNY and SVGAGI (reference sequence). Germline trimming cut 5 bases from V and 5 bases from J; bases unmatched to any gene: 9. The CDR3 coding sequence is TGTGCCAGCAGTCCCTCGGGACAGTACCACGAGCAGTACTTC. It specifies CASSPSGQYHEQYF.

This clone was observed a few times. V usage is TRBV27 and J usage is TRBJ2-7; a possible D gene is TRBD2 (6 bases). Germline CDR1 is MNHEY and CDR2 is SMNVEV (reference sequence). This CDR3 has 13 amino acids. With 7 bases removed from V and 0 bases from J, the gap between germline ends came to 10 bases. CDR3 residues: CASISGHSYEQYF. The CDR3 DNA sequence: TGTGCCAGCATAAGCGGGCACTCCTACGAGCAGTACTTC.

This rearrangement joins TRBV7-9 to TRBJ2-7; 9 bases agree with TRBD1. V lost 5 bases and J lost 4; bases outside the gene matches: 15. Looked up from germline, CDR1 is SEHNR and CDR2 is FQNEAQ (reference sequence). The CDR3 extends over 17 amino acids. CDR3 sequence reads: CASSPDPGQGGAYEQYF. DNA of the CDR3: TGTGCCAGCAGCCCAGACCCGGGACAGGGCGGTGCGTACGAGCAGTACTTC.

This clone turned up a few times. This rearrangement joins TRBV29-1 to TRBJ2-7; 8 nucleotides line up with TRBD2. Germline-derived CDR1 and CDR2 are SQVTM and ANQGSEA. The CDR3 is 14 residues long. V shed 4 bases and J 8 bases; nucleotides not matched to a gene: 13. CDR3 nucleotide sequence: TGCAGCGTTGTGGGGCGGGAGGTCCGGGAGAAGCAGTACTTC. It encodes CSVVGREVREKQYF.

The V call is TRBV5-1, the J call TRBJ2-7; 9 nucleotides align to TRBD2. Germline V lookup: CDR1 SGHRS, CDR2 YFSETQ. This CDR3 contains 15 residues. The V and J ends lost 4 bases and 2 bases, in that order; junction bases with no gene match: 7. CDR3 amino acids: CASSMGLAPTYEQYF. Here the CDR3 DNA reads TGCGCCAGCAGCATGGGACTAGCCCCGACCTACGAGCAGTACTTC.

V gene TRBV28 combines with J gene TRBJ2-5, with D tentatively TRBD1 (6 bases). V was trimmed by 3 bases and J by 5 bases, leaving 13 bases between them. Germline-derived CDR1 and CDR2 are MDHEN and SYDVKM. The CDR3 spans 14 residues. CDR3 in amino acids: CASSFWQGPETQYF. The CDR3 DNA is TGTGCCAGCAGTTTTTGGCAGGGGCCGGAGACCCAGTACTTC.

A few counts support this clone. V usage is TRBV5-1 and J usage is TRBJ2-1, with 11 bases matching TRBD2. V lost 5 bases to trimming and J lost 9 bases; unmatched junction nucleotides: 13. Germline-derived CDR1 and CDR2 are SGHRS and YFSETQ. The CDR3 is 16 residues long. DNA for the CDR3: TGCGCCAGCAGTCACACTCCCGGGACTAGCGGAGGTGAGCAGTTCTTC. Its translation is CASSHTPGTSGGEQFF.

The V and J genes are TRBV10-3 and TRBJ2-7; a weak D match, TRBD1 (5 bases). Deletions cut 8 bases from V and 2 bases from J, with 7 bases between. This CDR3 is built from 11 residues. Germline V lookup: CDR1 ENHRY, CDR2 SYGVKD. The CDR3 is CAISGTYEQYF. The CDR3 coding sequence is TGTGCCATCTCAGGGACCTACGAGCAGTACTTC.

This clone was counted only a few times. In DNA, the CDR3 is TGCGCCAGCAGCCGCGAAGGAGGGACAGGGGATGACAATGAGCAGTTCTTC. It specifies CASSREGGTGDDNEQFF. This rearrangement joins TRBV4-3 to TRBJ2-1; 10 bases map to TRBD1. CDR3 length: 17 amino acids. The germline V gene encodes CDR1 LGHNA and CDR2 YSLEER. J lost 5 bases, V lost 4 bases, and 11 bases had no gene match.

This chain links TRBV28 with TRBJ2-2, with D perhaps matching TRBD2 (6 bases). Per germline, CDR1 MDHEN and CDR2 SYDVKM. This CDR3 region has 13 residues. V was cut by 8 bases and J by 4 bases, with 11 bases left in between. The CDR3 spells CASDSGFTGELFF. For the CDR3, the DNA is TGTGCCAGCGATAGCGGATTCACCGGGGAGCTGTTTTTT.

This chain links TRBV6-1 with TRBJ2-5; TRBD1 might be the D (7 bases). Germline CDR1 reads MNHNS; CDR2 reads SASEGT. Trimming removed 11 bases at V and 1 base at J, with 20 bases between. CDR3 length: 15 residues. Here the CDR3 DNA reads TGTGCCCATGGGCTGACGGGGGACAGCCAAGAGACCCAGTACTTC. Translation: CAHGLTGDSQETQYF.

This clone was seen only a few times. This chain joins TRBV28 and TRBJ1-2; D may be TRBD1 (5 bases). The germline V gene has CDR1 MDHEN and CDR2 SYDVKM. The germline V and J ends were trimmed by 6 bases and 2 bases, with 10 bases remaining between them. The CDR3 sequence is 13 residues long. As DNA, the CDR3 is TGTGCCAGCAGCCTGACAGAGAACTATGGCTACACCTTC. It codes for CASSLTENYGYTF.

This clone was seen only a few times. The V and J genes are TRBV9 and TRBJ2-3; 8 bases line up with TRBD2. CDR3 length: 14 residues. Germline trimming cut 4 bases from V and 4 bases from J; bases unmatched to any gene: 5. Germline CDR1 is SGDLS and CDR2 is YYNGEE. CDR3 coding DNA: TGTGCCAGCAGCCAGGGACTAGGGGCAGATACGCAGTATTTT. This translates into CASSQGLGADTQYF.

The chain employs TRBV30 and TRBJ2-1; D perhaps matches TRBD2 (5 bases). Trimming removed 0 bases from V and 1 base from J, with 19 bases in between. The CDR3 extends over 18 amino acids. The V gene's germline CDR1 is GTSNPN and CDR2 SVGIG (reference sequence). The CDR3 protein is CAWSVLGWRFRSYNEQFF. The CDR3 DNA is TGTGCCTGGAGTGTATTGGGGTGGAGGTTCAGGTCCTACAATGAGCAGTTCTTC.